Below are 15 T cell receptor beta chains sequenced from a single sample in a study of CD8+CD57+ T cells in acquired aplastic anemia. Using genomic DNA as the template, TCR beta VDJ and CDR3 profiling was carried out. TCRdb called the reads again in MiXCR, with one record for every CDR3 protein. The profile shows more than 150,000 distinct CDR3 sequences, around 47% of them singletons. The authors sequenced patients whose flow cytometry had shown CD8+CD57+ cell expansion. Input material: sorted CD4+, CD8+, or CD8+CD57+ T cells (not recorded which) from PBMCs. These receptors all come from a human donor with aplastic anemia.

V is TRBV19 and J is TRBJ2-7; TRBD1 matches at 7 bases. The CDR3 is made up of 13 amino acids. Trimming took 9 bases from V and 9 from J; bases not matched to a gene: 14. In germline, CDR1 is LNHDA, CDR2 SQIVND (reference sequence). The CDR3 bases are TGTGCCAGCTCCCCGGGACAGACCTTAGGGCAGTACTTC. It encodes CASSPGQTLGQYF.

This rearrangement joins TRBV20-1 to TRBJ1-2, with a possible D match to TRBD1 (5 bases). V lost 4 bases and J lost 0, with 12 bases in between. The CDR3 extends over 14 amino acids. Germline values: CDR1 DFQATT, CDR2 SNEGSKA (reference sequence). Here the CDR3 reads CSANSQEPNYGYTF. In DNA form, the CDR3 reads TGCAGTGCTAACTCACAGGAACCTAACTATGGCTACACCTTC.

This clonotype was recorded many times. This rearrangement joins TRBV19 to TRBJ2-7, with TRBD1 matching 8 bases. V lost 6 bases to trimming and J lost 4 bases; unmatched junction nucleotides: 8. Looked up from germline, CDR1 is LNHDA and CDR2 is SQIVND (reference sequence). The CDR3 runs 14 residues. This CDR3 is CASSPTGVSYEQYF. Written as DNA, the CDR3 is TGTGCCAGTAGCCCGACAGGGGTGTCGTACGAGCAGTACTTC.

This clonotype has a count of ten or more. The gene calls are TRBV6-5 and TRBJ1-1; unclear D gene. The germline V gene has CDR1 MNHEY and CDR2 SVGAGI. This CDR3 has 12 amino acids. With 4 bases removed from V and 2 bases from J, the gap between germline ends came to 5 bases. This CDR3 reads CASSFGNTEAFF. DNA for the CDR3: TGTGCCAGCAGTTTCGGAAACACTGAAGCTTTCTTT.

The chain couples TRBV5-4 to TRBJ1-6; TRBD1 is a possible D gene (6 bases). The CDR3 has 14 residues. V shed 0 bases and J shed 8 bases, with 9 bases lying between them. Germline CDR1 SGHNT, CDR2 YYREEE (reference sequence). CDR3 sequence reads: CASSLEGGYSPLHF. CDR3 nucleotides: TGTGCCAGCAGCTTGGAGGGGGGTTATTCACCCCTCCACTTT. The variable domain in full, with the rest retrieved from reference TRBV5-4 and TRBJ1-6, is ETGVTQSPTHLIKTRGQQVTLRCSSQSGHNTVSWYQQALGQGPQFIFQYYREEENGRGNFPPRFSGLQFPNYSSELNVNALELDDSALYLCASSLEGGYSPLHFGNGTRLTVT.

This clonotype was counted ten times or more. The CDR3 sequence is CASSQGRSNTEAFF. The CDR3 DNA is TGTGCCAGCAGTCAGGGGCGCTCCAACACTGAAGCTTTCTTT. The chain employs TRBV6-5 and TRBJ1-1; D is perhaps TRBD1 (6 bases). The germline V gene encodes CDR1 MNHEY and CDR2 SVGAGI. The CDR3 totals 14 residues. Trimming stripped 5 bases from V and 2 bases from J, with 12 bases between.

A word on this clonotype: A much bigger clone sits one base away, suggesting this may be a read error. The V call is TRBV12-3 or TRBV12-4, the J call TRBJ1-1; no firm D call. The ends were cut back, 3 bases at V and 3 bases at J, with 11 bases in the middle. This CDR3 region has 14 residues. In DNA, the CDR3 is TGTGCCAGCAGTTTCTACGGAAGCCACACTGAAGCTTTCTTT. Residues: CASSFYGSHTEAFF.

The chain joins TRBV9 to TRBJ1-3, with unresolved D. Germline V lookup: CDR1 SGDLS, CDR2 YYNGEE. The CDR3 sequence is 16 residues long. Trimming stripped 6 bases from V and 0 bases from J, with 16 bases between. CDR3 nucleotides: TGTGCCAGCATCCCTCTTGAAAGCCTCTCTGGAAACACCATATATTTT. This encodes CASIPLESLSGNTIYF.

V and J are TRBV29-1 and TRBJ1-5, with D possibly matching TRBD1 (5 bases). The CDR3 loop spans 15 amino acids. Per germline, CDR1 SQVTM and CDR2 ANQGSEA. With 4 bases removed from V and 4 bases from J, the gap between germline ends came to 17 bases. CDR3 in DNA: TGCAGCGTTGCCTCTAGCGCATGGGGGAATCAGCCCCAGCATTTT. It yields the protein CSVASSAWGNQPQHF.

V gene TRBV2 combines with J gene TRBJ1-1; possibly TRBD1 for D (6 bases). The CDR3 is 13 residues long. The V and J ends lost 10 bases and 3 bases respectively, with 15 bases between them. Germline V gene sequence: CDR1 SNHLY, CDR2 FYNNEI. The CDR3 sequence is CAIQQGRDTEAFF. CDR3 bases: TGTGCCATTCAACAGGGAAGGGACACTGAAGCTTTCTTT. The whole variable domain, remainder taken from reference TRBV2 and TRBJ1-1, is EPEVTQTPSHQVTQMGQEVILRCVPISNHLYFYWYRQILGQKVEFLVSFYNNEISEKSEIFDDQFSVERPDGSNFTLKIRSTKLEDSAMYFCAIQQGRDTEAFFGQGTRLTVV.

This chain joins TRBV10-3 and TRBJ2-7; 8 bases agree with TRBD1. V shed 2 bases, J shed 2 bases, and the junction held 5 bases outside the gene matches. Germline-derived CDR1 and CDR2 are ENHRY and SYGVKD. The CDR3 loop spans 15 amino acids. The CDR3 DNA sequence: TGTGCCATCAGTGAGGTGGGGACAGGACCCTACGAGCAGTACTTC. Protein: CAISEVGTGPYEQYF.

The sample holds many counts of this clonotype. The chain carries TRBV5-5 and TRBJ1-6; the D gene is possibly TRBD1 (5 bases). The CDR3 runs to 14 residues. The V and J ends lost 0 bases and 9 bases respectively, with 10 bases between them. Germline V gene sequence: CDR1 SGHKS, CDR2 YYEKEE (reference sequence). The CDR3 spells CASSLGLGGSPLHF. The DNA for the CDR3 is TGTGCCAGCAGCTTGGGCTTGGGGGGTTCACCCCTCCACTTT.

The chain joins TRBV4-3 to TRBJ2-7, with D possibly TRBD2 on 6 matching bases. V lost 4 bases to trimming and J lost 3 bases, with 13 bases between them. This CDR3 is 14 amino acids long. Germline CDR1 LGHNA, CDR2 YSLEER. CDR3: CASSPEGRSYEQYF. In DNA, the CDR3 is TGCGCCAGCAGCCCGGAGGGGAGGAGCTACGAGCAGTACTTC.

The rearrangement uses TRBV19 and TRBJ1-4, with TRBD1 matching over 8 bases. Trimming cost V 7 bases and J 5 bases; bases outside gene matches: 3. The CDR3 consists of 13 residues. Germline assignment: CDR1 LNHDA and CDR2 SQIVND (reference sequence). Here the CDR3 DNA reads TGTGCCAGTAAGGACAGGGACAATGAAAAACTGTTTTTT. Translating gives CASKDRDNEKLFF.

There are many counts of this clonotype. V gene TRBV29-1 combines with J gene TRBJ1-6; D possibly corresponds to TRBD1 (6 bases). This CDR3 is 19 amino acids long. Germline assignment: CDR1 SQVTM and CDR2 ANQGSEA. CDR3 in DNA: TGCACCGGTAGGGGGGCAGGCCACATTGGAGGTATCCATAATTCACCCCTCCACTTT. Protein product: CTGRGAGHIGGIHNSPLHF.